This passage covers 21 T cell receptor beta chains from one sample sequenced in a study of OX40 agonist ivuxolimab in advanced cancers. Data came from immunoSEQ multiplex PCR; TCRdb stores just in-frame clones and leaves some out. The data show some 10,000 clones, roughly 86% seen once. This specimen was CD4+ or CD8+ T cells sorted from blood, taken in a trial of the OX40 agonist ivuxolimab. These receptors originate from an adult with an advanced solid tumor such as melanoma, head and neck, liver or kidney cancer.

V and J are TRBV7-9 and TRBJ2-1; D ambiguous. This CDR3 is 12 amino acids long. The V end lost 5 bases, the J end lost 2 bases, and 4 bases lay between the germline ends. Germline V gene lookup returns CDR1 SEHNR and CDR2 FQNEAQ (reference sequence). The CDR3 loop is CASSAPYNEQFF. CDR3 nucleotide sequence: TGTGCCAGCAGCGCCCCCTACAATGAGCAGTTCTTC.

This sequence joins TRBV7-6 and TRBJ2-1; 14 bases agree with TRBD2. This CDR3 has 17 amino acids. Losses at the gene ends were 6 bases for V and 0 bases for J; bases not matched to a gene: 4. Germline lookup yields CDR1 SGHVS and CDR2 FNYEAQ. CDR3 region: CASSPGTSGSSYNEQFF. The CDR3 DNA reads TGTGCCAGCAGTCCAGGGACTAGCGGGAGCTCCTACAATGAGCAGTTCTTC.

This clone was counted a few times. The CDR3 reads CASSLNRVAFF. DNA for the CDR3: TGTGCCAGCAGCTTAAACAGGGTAGCTTTCTTT. This sequence joins TRBV7-2 and TRBJ1-1, with a possible D match to TRBD1 (6 bases). Trimming shortened V by 2 bases and J by 10 bases, and 8 bases separated the two germline ends. The CDR3 is 11 residues long. Germline CDR1 reads SGHTA; CDR2 reads FQGNSA.

The chain employs TRBV28 and TRBJ2-5; perhaps TRBD1 as D (6 bases). V lost 6 bases to trimming and J lost 0 bases, with 14 bases between them. The CDR3 contains 15 residues. Germline assignment: CDR1 MDHEN and CDR2 SYDVKM. CDR3 in DNA: TGTGCCAGCAGAGACAGGTTGAGGGACCAAGAGACCCAGTACTTC. Its translation: CASRDRLRDQETQYF.

The chain employs TRBV6-1 and TRBJ2-7; possibly TRBD2 for D (5 bases). This CDR3 is 14 amino acids long. The V end was cut by 1 base, the J end by 0 bases, with 7 bases between. The V gene's germline CDR1 is MNHNS and CDR2 SASEGT. CDR3 sequence reads: CASSEGTGSYEQYF. The CDR3 nucleotides are TGTGCCAGCAGTGAAGGGACTGGCTCCTACGAGCAGTACTTC.

The J gene is TRBJ2-7, the V gene TRBV18; TRBD1 matches 7 bases. Germline-derived CDR1 and CDR2 are KGHSH and LQKENI. Unmatched junction bases numbered 4, after V lost 3 bases and J lost 2 bases. The CDR3 loop spans 14 amino acids. The CDR3 nucleotides read TGTGCCAGCTCACCCGCCGGGACAGCCTACGAGCAGTACTTC. It is translated as CASSPAGTAYEQYF.

The V gene is TRBV28, the J gene TRBJ2-1; D call uncertain. Trimming pared 2 bases from V and 3 bases from J, leaving 8 bases between. Per the germline V gene, CDR1 is MDHEN and CDR2 is SYDVKM. The CDR3 has 14 residues. DNA of the CDR3: TGTGCCAGCAGTTTAGCGGCGGTCTACAATGAGCAGTTCTTC. Its translation: CASSLAAVYNEQFF.

The chain uses TRBV14 and TRBJ2-3; weak D call: TRBD2 (6 bases). The V end lost 3 bases, the J end lost 0 bases, and 7 bases lay between the germline ends. The CDR3 has 14 residues. From germline, CDR1 is SGHDN and CDR2 FVKESK. The CDR3: CASSHGGSTDTQYF. The CDR3 region has the DNA TGTGCCAGCAGCCACGGAGGGAGCACAGATACGCAGTATTTT.

The rearrangement joins TRBV6-1 to TRBJ2-7; possibly TRBD1 for D (6 bases). This CDR3 contains 14 residues. From germline, CDR1 is MNHNS and CDR2 SASEGT. With 2 bases removed from V and 4 bases from J, the gap between germline ends came to 12 bases. The CDR3 region has the DNA TGTGCCAGCAGTGAACCGGGACAAATATACGAGCAGTACTTC. Translated, it gives CASSEPGQIYEQYF.

The DNA for the CDR3 is TGTGCCAGCAGCCCCCGTTCCAATGAGCAGTTCTTC. Protein: CASSPRSNEQFF. The chain is built from TRBV7-9 and TRBJ2-1, with D hard to call. The germline gives CDR1 SEHNR, CDR2 FQNEAQ (reference sequence). Trimming pared 5 bases from V and 6 bases from J, leaving 8 bases between. The CDR3 length is 12 residues.

CDR3 bases: TGTGCCAGCAGCCAAGATAGGACCCAGAGCTCCTATAATTCACCCCTCCACTTT. Amino acid sequence: CASSQDRTQSSYNSPLHF. The chain has TRBV14 and TRBJ1-6, with D uncertain. Per the germline V gene, CDR1 is SGHDN and CDR2 is FVKESK. Trimming pared 0 bases from V and 0 bases from J, leaving 12 bases between. The length of the CDR3 is 18 residues.

The CDR3 coding sequence is TGTGCCAGCAGCTTCGACAGGGCTCTCACTGAAGCTTTCTTT. The encoded protein is CASSFDRALTEAFF. J is TRBJ1-1 and V is TRBV5-6; the match to TRBD1 covers 7 bases. Losses at the gene ends were 2 bases for V and 4 bases for J; bases not matched to a gene: 5. Per germline, CDR1 SGHDT and CDR2 YYEEEE. The CDR3 totals 14 residues. Filled out from reference TRBV5-6 and TRBJ1-1, the complete variable domain reads DAGVTQSPTHLIKTRGQQVTLRCSPKSGHDTVSWYQQALGQGPQFIFQYYEEEERQRGNFPDRFSGHQFPNYSSELNVNALLLGDSALYLCASSFDRALTEAFFGQGTRLTVV.

CDR3 coding DNA: TGCAGCGTTTTGTTCGATAGGGACGAGCAGTACTTC. It encodes CSVLFDRDEQYF. The gene calls are TRBV29-1 and TRBJ2-7, with D hard to call. CDR3 length equals 12 residues. In germline, CDR1 is SQVTM, CDR2 ANQGSEA. V lost 5 bases to trimming and J lost 5 bases, with 13 bases between them.

The rearrangement joins TRBV6-5 to TRBJ1-2, with a possible D match to TRBD1 (5 bases). Germline values: CDR1 MNHEY, CDR2 SVGAGI. Trimming left V 6 bases short and J 7 bases short, with 21 bases between. The CDR3 is 15 residues long. As DNA, the CDR3 is TGTGCCAGCAGAGAAAAGGATCAGGGATTCGGTGGCTACACCTTC. Translated, it gives CASREKDQGFGGYTF.

The chain couples TRBV6-1 to TRBJ2-5, with D maybe TRBD1 (6 bases). V dropped 3 bases and J dropped 2 bases, with 13 bases sitting between them. Germline V gene lookup returns CDR1 MNHNS and CDR2 SASEGT. This CDR3 contains 15 residues. In DNA, the CDR3 is TGTGCCAGCAGTGAGGCCCCCGGGACACAAGAGACCCAGTACTTC. Protein sequence: CASSEAPGTQETQYF.

Of note for this clone: The junction does not match germline at one end; this may be a read error. The chain carries TRBV7-7 and TRBJ2-5; 13 bases align to TRBD2. This CDR3 has 17 amino acids. Germline V gene data show CDR1 as SSHAT and CDR2 as FNYEAQ (reference sequence). The CDR3 protein is CASSFGTSGISQETQYF. For the CDR3, the DNA is TGTGCTAGCAGCTTTGGGACTAGCGGGATAAGCCAAGAGACCCAGTACTTC.

The CDR3 nucleotides read TGTGCCAGCAGCCCCGACTCTGGAAACACCATATATTTT. Amino acids: CASSPDSGNTIYF. V and J are TRBV27 and TRBJ1-3, with D hard to call. Trimming stripped 6 bases from V and 0 bases from J, with 6 bases between. CDR1 and CDR2 from the germline V gene are MNHEY and SMNVEV (reference sequence). There are 13 residues in the CDR3.

This chain uses TRBV4-1 with TRBJ2-7; TRBD2 aligns across 14 bases. The CDR3 is 16 residues long. Germline V gene lookup returns CDR1 MGHRA and CDR2 YSYEKL. V was clipped by 3 bases and J by 4 bases; unmatched bases: 5. The CDR3 here is CASSQVGLAGAYEQYF. The CDR3 DNA sequence: TGCGCCAGCAGCCAGGTGGGACTAGCGGGAGCTTACGAGCAGTACTTC.

This clone was counted a few times. The chain recombines TRBV6-6 with TRBJ1-2; weak D call: TRBD1 (5 bases). Per the germline V gene, CDR1 is MNHNY and CDR2 is SVGAGI (reference sequence). V was cut by 7 bases and J by 4 bases, with 16 bases left in between. This CDR3 region has 14 residues. The CDR3 bases are TGTGCCAGCAACTCCGCAGGGCCGCTCTATGGCTACACCTTC. Translated, it gives CASNSAGPLYGYTF.

This rearrangement joins TRBV30 to TRBJ1-5, with 8 nucleotides matching TRBD1. Germline values: CDR1 GTSNPN, CDR2 SVGIG (reference sequence). V shed 3 bases and J 5 bases; nucleotides not matched to a gene: 6. This CDR3 contains 14 residues. CDR3 protein: CAWSSGQGDQPQHF. CDR3 sequence (DNA): TGTGCCTGGAGCTCTGGACAGGGAGATCAGCCCCAGCATTTT.

The chain combines TRBV27 with TRBJ1-2; 7 bases are shared with TRBD1. The CDR3 consists of 15 residues. Germline V CDR1 and CDR2: MNHEY, SMNVEV (reference sequence). The V and J ends lost 10 bases and 5 bases, in that order; junction bases with no gene match: 16. CDR3 coding DNA: TGTGCCACGGGGTCGTGGGACAGCGTTAATTATGGCTACACCTTC. Protein sequence: CATGSWDSVNYGYTF.